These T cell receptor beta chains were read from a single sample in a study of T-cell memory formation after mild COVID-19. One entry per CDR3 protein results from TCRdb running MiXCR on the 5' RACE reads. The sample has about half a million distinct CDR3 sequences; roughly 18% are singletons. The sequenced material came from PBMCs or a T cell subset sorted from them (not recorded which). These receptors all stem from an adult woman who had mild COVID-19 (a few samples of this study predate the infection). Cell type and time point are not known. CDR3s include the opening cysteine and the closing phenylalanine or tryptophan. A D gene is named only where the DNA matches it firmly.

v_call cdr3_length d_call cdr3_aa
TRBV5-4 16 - CASSLAVADDGETQYF
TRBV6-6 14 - CASRMPGINTEAFF
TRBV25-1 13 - CASSEPGRDTQYF
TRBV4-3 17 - CASSQVGGNGGTDIQYF
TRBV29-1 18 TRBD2 CSVKTGTSGRVSYNEQFF
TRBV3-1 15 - CASSPRVGSGEKLFF
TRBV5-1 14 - CASSLTVDNEKLFF
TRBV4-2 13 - CASSQGDKNIQYF
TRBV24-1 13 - CATSDHTGPEQYF
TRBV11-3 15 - CASSSRGTSYNEQFF
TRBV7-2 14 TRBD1 CASSFQTGGLEQYF
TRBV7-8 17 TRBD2 CASSLEVAGDSYNEQFF
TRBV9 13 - CASSAAGTSEQFF
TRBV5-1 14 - CASSFKGPTDTQYF
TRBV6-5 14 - CASSTTHTNTEAFF
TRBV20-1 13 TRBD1 CSVPGQTHTEAFF
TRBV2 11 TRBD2 CASSAPLARFF
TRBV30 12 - CAWKRQNTEAFF
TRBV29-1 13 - CSVNRGSGNTIYF
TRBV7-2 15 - CASTSDSSSYNEQFF
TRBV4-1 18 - CASSQGSRRIAGANVLTF
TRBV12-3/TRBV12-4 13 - CASSFGGGAVHYF
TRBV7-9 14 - CASSSGTFNSPLHF
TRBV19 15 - CASSTWDPFTDTQYF
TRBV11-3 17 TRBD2 CASSPVPGTSGYNEQFF
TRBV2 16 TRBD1 CASSSLQGALTGELFF
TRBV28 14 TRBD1 CASSWVDRGNEQYF
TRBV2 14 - CASSESGSQETQYF
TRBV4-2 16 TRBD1 CASTLGGDSRNTEAFF
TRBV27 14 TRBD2 CASSRSSGTNTQYF
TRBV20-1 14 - CSASPRNLQFEQFF
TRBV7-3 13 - CASSLIRTDTQYF
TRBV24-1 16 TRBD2 CATSDAGTSGYNEQFF
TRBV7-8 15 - CASSLDRDGPYEQYF
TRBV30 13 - CAWSHRGNQPQHF
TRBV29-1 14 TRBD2 CSVRGDEDTGELFF
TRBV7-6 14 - CASSLLGSNQPQHF
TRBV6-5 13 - CASSYSGNSPLHF
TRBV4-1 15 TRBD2 CASSPRGGNSYEQYF
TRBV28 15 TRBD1 CASSFVGQGAYGYTF
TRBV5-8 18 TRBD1 CASSAPGQGTYSNQPQHF
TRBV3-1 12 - CASSPGSGIRYF
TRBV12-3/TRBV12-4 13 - CASSFVFGGEQYF
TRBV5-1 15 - CASSSQLATNEKLFF
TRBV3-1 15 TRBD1 CASEKTGGSYNEQFF
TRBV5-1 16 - CASSLAEVGSTDTQYF
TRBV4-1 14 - CASSQQRTNTEAFF
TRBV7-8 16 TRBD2 CASSLPGGTGTDTQYF
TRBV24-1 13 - CATSDGGTQPQHF
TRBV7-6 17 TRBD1 CASSSGGTGFGTDTQYF
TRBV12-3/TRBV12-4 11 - CASRRGNEQFF
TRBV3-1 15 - CASSQRGRVNTEAFF
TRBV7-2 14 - CASSLAGVSGELFF
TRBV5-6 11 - CASSEDYEQYF
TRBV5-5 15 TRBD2 CASSPSGRATDEQFF
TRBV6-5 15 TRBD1 CASAGTGSITDTQYF
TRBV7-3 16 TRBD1 CASSLMTGESTDTQYF